This T cell receptor (beta chain) was found in a study of T cells after posttransplantation cyclophosphamide. V was shortened by 3 bases and J by 0 bases, with 11 bases between the two germline ends. The V gene's germline CDR1 is SQVTM and CDR2 ANQGSEA. The CDR3 runs to 14 residues. Only in-frame clones appear in the TCRdb table, and some are missing; sequencing was by immunoSEQ multiplex PCR. The data contain roughly 13,000 clones, roughly 71% of them singletons. The sequence was obtained from a man aged 50 or older. Sequencing was done on a sample of memory CD4+ T cells sorted from PBMCs. This chain links TRBV29-1 with TRBJ1-2; D may be TRBD1 (5 bases). The CDR3 protein is CSVEVGVANYGYTF. CDR3 nucleotide sequence: TGCAGCGTTGAGGTAGGGGTAGCTAACTATGGCTACACCTTC.